This T cell receptor beta chain was found in a study of blood T cell repertoires in COVID-19. Profiled with immunoSEQ multiplex PCR; TCRdb holds only in-frame clones, not every one. The table includes over 5,500 clones, roughly four fifths detected once. From germline, CDR1 is SGDLS and CDR2 YYNGEE. The V end lost 0 bases, the J end lost 6 bases, and 12 bases lay between the germline ends. The CDR3 spans 14 residues. V gene TRBV9 combines with J gene TRBJ1-1, with D perhaps TRBD1 (6 bases). The material sequenced was peripheral blood. The sequence came from a man in his 60s with acute or convalescent COVID-19. This CDR3 is CASSVANRDAEAFF. In DNA, the CDR3 is TGTGCCAGCAGCGTAGCTAACAGGGATGCTGAAGCTTTCTTT.